Shown below are 19 T cell receptor beta chains from a single sample sequenced in a study of shared clonotypes between healthy human individuals. The method was immunoSEQ multiplex PCR; TCRdb's version includes in-frame clones alone and lacks a portion of them. Of under 850,000 clones in the sample, almost 95% were seen once. Terminally differentiated effector memory CD45RA+ cells were excluded from the naive CD8 cells, which were CD45RO-negative and positively selected for CCR7. Input material: naive CD8+ T cells sorted from blood. All receptors come from a man aged 30 to 45 in good health.

The V and J genes are TRBV29-1 and TRBJ2-6; TRBD1 is a possible D gene (6 bases). CDR1 and CDR2 from the germline V gene are SQVTM and ANQGSEA. V lost 4 bases to trimming and J lost 0 bases, with 13 bases between them. The CDR3 runs to 16 residues. For the CDR3, the DNA is TGCAGCGTTGTCGTCAGGGGAAGCTCTGGGGCCAACGTCCTGACTTTC. It specifies CSVVVRGSSGANVLTF. Complete variable domain (other parts from reference TRBV29-1 and TRBJ2-6): SAVISQKPSRDICQRGTSLTIQCQVDSQVTMMFWYRQQPGQSLTLIATANQGSEATYESGFVIDKFPISRPNLTFSTLTVSNMSPEDSSIYLCSVVVRGSSGANVLTFGAGSRLTVL.

CDR3 residues: CASSRGAGTNEQYF. The CDR3 nucleotides read TGTGCCAGCAGCAGAGGGGCAGGGACGAACGAGCAGTACTTC. J is TRBJ2-7 and V is TRBV9, with D perhaps matching TRBD1 or TRBD2 (5 bases each). This CDR3 comprises 14 residues. From germline, CDR1 is SGDLS and CDR2 YYNGEE. V dropped 4 bases and J dropped 5 bases, with 16 bases sitting between them.

The rearrangement uses TRBV30 and TRBJ2-7, with D possibly matching TRBD1 (5 bases). The CDR3 consists of 13 residues. Per the germline V gene, CDR1 is GTSNPN and CDR2 is SVGIG (reference sequence). Trimming removed 4 bases from V and 0 bases from J, with 10 bases in between. The CDR3 DNA reads TGTGCCTGGAACGGTCAGGGCTCCTACGAGCAGTACTTC. Translated, it gives CAWNGQGSYEQYF.

The chain couples TRBV28 to TRBJ2-7; D may be TRBD1 or TRBD2 (6 bases each). V was trimmed by 2 bases and J by 10 bases, leaving 12 bases between them. This CDR3 has 12 amino acids. Germline CDR1 is MDHEN and CDR2 is SYDVKM. The CDR3 DNA reads as TGTGCCAGCAGTTTAGGGGGGCCGAGCCAGTACTTC. Residues: CASSLGGPSQYF.

The V gene is TRBV7-9, the J gene TRBJ1-4; possibly TRBD1 for D (6 bases). CDR1 is SEHNR, CDR2 FQNEAQ, per germline (reference sequence). The CDR3 is 11 amino acids. V lost 8 bases and J lost 8, with 9 bases in between. The DNA of the CDR3 is TGTGCCAGCCAGAGGGGGGAAAAACTGTTTTTT. As protein: CASQRGEKLFF. Variable domain in full (rest from reference TRBV7-9 and TRBJ1-4): DTGVSQNPRHKITKRGQNVTFRCDPISEHNRLYWYRQTLGQGPEFLTYFQNEAQLEKSRLLSDRFSAERPKGSFSTLEIQRTEQGDSAMYLCASQRGEKLFFGSGTQLSVL.

The CDR3 DNA is TGTGCCAGTAGTATATACAGTGGGACTAGCGGTTTGGTGGAGCAGTACTTC. It specifies CASSIYSGTSGLVEQYF. This chain links TRBV19 with TRBJ2-7, with TRBD2 matching 11 bases. Losses at the gene ends were 2 bases for V and 7 bases for J; bases not matched to a gene: 13. CDR3 length: 17 amino acids. Looked up from germline, CDR1 is LNHDA and CDR2 is SQIVND (reference sequence).

V is TRBV10-1 and J is TRBJ1-5; 8 bases are shared with TRBD1. V was pared by 2 bases and J by 0 bases, with 9 bases of the junction left unmatched. CDR1 and CDR2 from the germline V gene are WNHNN and SYGVQD (reference sequence). The CDR3 covers 18 residues. This CDR3 is CASSETRDRLNSNQPQHF. DNA for the CDR3: TGCGCCAGCAGTGAGACCCGGGACAGGCTGAATAGCAATCAGCCCCAGCATTTT.

The CDR3 DNA is TGTGCCAGCAGTGGTAGGGAGGAGACCCAGTACTTC. As protein: CASSGREETQYF. V usage is TRBV6-5 and J usage is TRBJ2-5; tentatively, D is TRBD2 (5 bases). CDR1 and CDR2 from the germline V gene are MNHEY and SVGAGI. V lost 5 bases and J lost 5, with 9 bases in between. The CDR3 totals 12 residues.

This clone was seen a single time. V and J are TRBV11-2 and TRBJ2-7; tentative D call: TRBD2 (5 bases). The V and J ends lost 5 bases and 4 bases respectively, with 12 bases between them. Germline loops: CDR1 SGHAT, CDR2 FQNNGV. The CDR3 has 13 amino acids. The CDR3 reads CASSPGLLYEQYF. In nucleotides, the CDR3 is TGTGCCAGCAGCCCTGGACTTCTTTACGAGCAGTACTTC.

The chain recombines TRBV6-4 with TRBJ2-1; D is ambiguous. Germline V CDR1 and CDR2: MRHNA, SNTAGT. This CDR3 region has 16 residues. The V end lost 3 bases, the J end lost 0 bases, and 12 bases lay between the germline ends. The CDR3 sequence: CASSEFGHNSYNEQFF. CDR3 coding DNA: TGTGCCAGCAGTGAATTTGGCCACAACTCCTACAATGAGCAGTTCTTC.

The genes are TRBV4-1 and TRBJ2-5; D not certain. Trimming shortened V by 4 bases and J by 5 bases, and 14 bases separated the two germline ends. Germline CDR1 MGHRA, CDR2 YSYEKL. The CDR3 extends over 14 amino acids. The CDR3 region is CASSPEMEWETQYF. DNA of the CDR3: TGCGCCAGCAGCCCGGAAATGGAGTGGGAGACCCAGTACTTC.

This clone was observed once. The chain employs TRBV4-2 and TRBJ2-5; TRBD2 agrees at 7 bases. Germline CDR1 and CDR2: LGHNA and YNFKEQ. Unmatched junction bases numbered 13, after V lost 4 bases and J lost 5 bases. There are 16 residues in the CDR3. The CDR3 loop is CASSPEGGRDRETQYF. CDR3 coding DNA: TGTGCCAGCAGCCCTGAGGGCGGGAGAGATAGGGAGACCCAGTACTTC.

The chain has TRBV27 and TRBJ2-3; D is unclear. The germline gives CDR1 MNHEY, CDR2 SMNVEV (reference sequence). With 3 bases removed from V and 2 bases from J, the gap between germline ends came to 9 bases. This CDR3 is 14 amino acids long. This CDR3 is CASSFSSDTDTQYF. CDR3 bases: TGTGCCAGCAGTTTTTCCTCCGACACAGATACGCAGTATTTT.

This clone was recorded only once. The CDR3, as DNA: TGTGCCAGCAGCTTATGGGGATCGGTGGGAGGGCCGAATCACGAGCAGTACTTC. Its translation: CASSLWGSVGGPNHEQYF. This rearrangement joins TRBV13 to TRBJ2-5, with 7 bases lining up with TRBD2. Gene TRBJ2-7 matches the end of the DNA better, so the J call may be wrong. The CDR3 has 18 amino acids. Germline V CDR1 and CDR2: PRHDT, FYEKMQ (reference sequence).

This clone was observed once. The gene calls are TRBV7-8 and TRBJ1-2; D perhaps matches TRBD1 (6 bases). The V end was cut by 0 bases, the J end by 2 bases, with 16 bases between. CDR1 SGHVS and CDR2 FQNEAQ come from the germline V gene. The length of the CDR3 is 17 residues. CDR3 sequence (DNA): TGTGCCAGCAGCTTAGCGGGGGGCCTGGTCCTGAACTATGGCTACACCTTC. As protein: CASSLAGGLVLNYGYTF.

On this clone: The same CDR3 is also encoded by other DNA sequences in this sample. The chain links TRBV30 to TRBJ1-5; the D gene is possibly TRBD1 (5 bases). In germline, CDR1 is GTSNPN, CDR2 SVGIG (reference sequence). V was cut by 0 bases and J by 1 base, with 10 bases left in between. This CDR3 region has 15 residues. CDR3 region: CAWSVGTDSNQPQHF. CDR3 sequence (DNA): TGTGCCTGGAGTGTTGGGACGGACAGCAATCAGCCCCAGCATTTT.

Worth noting for this clone: This CDR3 is also generated by other DNA sequences in the sample. The chain is built from TRBV29-1 and TRBJ2-7; D may correspond to TRBD1 or TRBD2 (5 bases each). The V end lost 2 bases, the J end lost 2 bases, and 13 bases lay between the germline ends. The CDR3 totals 14 residues. Germline V gene data show CDR1 as SQVTM and CDR2 as ANQGSEA. The CDR3 protein is CSVESQGETYEQYF. In nucleotides, the CDR3 is TGCAGCGTTGAAAGCCAGGGAGAAACCTACGAGCAGTACTTC.

This chain joins TRBV10-1 and TRBJ2-5; TRBD1 is a possible D gene (6 bases). V shed 6 bases and J shed 1 base, with 12 bases lying between them. Per germline, CDR1 WNHNN and CDR2 SYGVQD (reference sequence). CDR3 length equals 14 residues. CDR3 sequence (DNA): TGCGCCAGCAGCGATTCAGGGGCCCAAGAGACCCAGTACTTC. This translates into CASSDSGAQETQYF.

The chain has TRBV27 and TRBJ2-3, with a tentative D call TRBD2 (6 bases). From germline, CDR1 is MNHEY and CDR2 SMNVEV (reference sequence). The CDR3 spans 15 residues. The V gene lost 3 bases and the J gene lost 1 base, with 11 bases spanning the gap. In DNA form, the CDR3 reads TGTGCCAGCAGTTTCGGGAGCCTGGGCACAGATACGCAGTATTTT. Translating gives CASSFGSLGTDTQYF.